Included here is one T cell receptor (beta chain) sequence, with context. This record belongs to a study of CD8 T cells in Susac syndrome. V was clipped by 0 bases and J by 7 bases; unmatched bases: 9. Germline values: CDR1 SGDLS, CDR2 YYNGEE. The CDR3 extends over 16 amino acids. About 0.5 to 1 ug RNA was reverse transcribed with random hexamers. One entry per CDR3 protein results from TCRdb running MiXCR on the immunoSEQ multiplex PCR reads. Altogether more than 65,000 distinct CDR3 sequences are present, over 90% being singletons, with the ten largest covering 0.46%. The TCR sequence derives from a human donor with Susac syndrome. The rearrangement uses TRBV9 and TRBJ2-1, with 8 bases lining up with TRBD2. The sequencing sample was made of CD8+ T cells from PBMCs. CDR3 DNA sequence: TGTGCCAGCAGCGTAGATCCCAGCGGGAGCTCAAATGAGCAGTTCTTC. It encodes CASSVDPSGSSNEQFF.